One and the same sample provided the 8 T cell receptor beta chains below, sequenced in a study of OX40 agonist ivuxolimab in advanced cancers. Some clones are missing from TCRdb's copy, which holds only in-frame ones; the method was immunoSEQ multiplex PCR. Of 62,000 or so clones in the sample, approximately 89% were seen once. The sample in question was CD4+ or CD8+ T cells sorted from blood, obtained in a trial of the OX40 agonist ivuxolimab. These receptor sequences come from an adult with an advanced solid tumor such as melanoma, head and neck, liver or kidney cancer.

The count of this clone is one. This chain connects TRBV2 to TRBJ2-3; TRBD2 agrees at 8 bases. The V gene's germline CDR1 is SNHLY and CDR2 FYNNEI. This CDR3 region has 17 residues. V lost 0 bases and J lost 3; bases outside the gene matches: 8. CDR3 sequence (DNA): TGTGCCAGCAGTGAAGCTGGGGGAGGGACTAGGACAGATACGCAGTATTTT. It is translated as CASSEAGGGTRTDTQYF.

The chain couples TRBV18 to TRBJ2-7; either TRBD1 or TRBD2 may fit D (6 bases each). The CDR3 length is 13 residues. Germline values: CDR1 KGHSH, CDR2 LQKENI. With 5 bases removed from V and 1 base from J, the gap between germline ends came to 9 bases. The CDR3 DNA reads TGTGCCAGCTCAGCGGGACAATCCTACGAGCAGTACTTC. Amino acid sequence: CASSAGQSYEQYF.

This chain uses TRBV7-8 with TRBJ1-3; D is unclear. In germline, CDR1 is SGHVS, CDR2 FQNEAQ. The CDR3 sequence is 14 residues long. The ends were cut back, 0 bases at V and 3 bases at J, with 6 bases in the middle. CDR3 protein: CASSLAAIGNTIYF. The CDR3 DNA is TGTGCCAGCAGCTTAGCCGCTATTGGAAACACCATATATTTT. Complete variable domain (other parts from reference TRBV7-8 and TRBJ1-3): GAGVSQSPRYKVAKRGQDVALRCDPISGHVSLFWYQQALGQGPEFLTYFQNEAQLDKSGLPSDRFFAERPEGSVSTLKIQRTQQEDSAVYLCASSLAAIGNTIYFGEGSWLTVV.

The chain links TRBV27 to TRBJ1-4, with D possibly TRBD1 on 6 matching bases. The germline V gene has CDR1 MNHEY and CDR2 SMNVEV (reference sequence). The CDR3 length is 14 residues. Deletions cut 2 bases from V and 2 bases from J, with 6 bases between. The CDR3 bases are TGTGCCAGCAGTTTAAGGGGGACTAATGAAAAACTGTTTTTT. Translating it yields CASSLRGTNEKLFF.

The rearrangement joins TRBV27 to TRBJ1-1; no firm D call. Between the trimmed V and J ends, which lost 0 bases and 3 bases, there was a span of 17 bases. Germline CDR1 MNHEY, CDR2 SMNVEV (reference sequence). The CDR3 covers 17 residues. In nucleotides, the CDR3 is TGTGCCAGCAGTTTATCGAGTAGCGCGCAAGACCACACTGAAGCTTTCTTT. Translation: CASSLSSSAQDHTEAFF.

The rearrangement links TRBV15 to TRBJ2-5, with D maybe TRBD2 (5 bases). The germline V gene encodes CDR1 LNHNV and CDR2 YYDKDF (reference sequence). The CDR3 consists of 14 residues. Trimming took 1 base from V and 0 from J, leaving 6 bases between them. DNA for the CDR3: TGTGCCACCAGCAGAGGAGGGTACCAAGAGACCCAGTACTTC. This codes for CATSRGGYQETQYF.

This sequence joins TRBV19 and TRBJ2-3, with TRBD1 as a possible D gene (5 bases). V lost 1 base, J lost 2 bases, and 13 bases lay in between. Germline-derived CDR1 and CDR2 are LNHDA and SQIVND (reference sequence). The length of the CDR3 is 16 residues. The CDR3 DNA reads TGTGCCAGTAGTATAGTTCAGGGATTCTACACAGATACGCAGTATTTT. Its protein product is CASSIVQGFYTDTQYF.

CDR3 residues: CASSREPWDDEQFF. CDR3 nucleotide sequence: TGCGCCAGCAGTCGGGAGCCTTGGGACGATGAGCAGTTCTTC. The genes are TRBV5-1 and TRBJ2-1, with TRBD2 as a possible D gene (6 bases). The V end was cut by 5 bases, the J end by 8 bases, with 17 bases between. This CDR3 is 14 amino acids long. From germline, CDR1 is SGHRS and CDR2 YFSETQ.